This record covers a single T cell receptor beta chain. As yet, its antigen is unknown. This specimen belongs to a study of shared clonotypes between healthy human individuals. The assay was immunoSEQ multiplex PCR, and TCRdb's table has in-frame clones only and misses some. The sample carries some 2 million clones, approximately 95% recorded once. Regarding the study as a whole: Represented genetic and exposure-history diversity was restricted by having few donors. Depth was large, yet rarefaction showed that sorted-subset sequencing was incomplete.

Memory CD4+ cells were the fraction left after CD45RA+ naive selection. Germline-derived CDR1 and CDR2 are MDHEN and SYDVKM. The CDR3 is made up of 15 amino acids. V gave up 5 bases and J gave up 6 bases, with 20 bases separating them. The receptor's source is a man aged 18 to 29 in good health. The chain carries TRBV28 and TRBJ2-7; possibly TRBD1 for D (5 bases). Sequences were obtained from naive CD4+ T cells sorted from blood. Subset given: CD45RA+ positively selected. The DNA of the CDR3 is TGTGCCAGCAGTCTCAGCTCTCCAGGGTATGGCGAGCAGTACTTC. It translates to CASSLSSPGYGEQYF.